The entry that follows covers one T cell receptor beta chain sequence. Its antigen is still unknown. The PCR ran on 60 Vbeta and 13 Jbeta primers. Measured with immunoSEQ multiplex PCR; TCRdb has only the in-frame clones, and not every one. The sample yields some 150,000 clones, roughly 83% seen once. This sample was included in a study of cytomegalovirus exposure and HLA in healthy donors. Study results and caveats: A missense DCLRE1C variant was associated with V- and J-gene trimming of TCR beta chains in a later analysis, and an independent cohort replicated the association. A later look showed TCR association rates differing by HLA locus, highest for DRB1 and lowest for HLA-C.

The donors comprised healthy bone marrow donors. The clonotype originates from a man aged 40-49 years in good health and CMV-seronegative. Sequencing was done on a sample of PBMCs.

CDR3 amino acids: CASSLFGTASYEQYF. DNA of the CDR3: TGTGCCAGCAGCTTATTTGGGACAGCCTCCTACGAGCAGTACTTC. The rearrangement links TRBV7-2 to TRBJ2-7, with 7 bases fitting TRBD1. CDR1 and CDR2 (germline): SGHTA, FQGNSA. The CDR3 runs to 15 residues. Trimming at V came to 2 bases and at J to 0 bases, leaving 4 bases not matched to a gene.